Each of the 11 T cell receptor beta chains below was sequenced from the same sample in a study of T cell responses to AZD1222 COVID-19 vaccine. Method: immunoSEQ multiplex PCR; TCRdb's copy keeps in-frame clones and lacks some. The sample includes around 130,000 clones, 80% to 90% of them seen just once. The sequencing here drew on peripheral blood, taken on day 0 of AZD1222 vaccination. These receptors were obtained from an adult in good health.

The chain recombines TRBV5-6 with TRBJ1-2; 8 bases are a match to TRBD1. The CDR3 consists of 13 residues. Unmatched junction bases numbered 6, after V lost 0 bases and J lost 11 bases. Germline CDR1 SGHDT, CDR2 YYEEEE. The CDR3 coding sequence is TGTGCCAGCAGCTTGGGGGACAGGCAGTATTACACCTTC. Its translation: CASSLGDRQYYTF.

The CDR3 bases are TGCGCCAGCAGCTTGGGCGGCGGGGCAGGTGGAAACACCATATATTTT. Amino acid sequence: CASSLGGGAGGNTIYF. V usage is TRBV5-1 and J usage is TRBJ1-3; perhaps TRBD1 as D (5 bases). In germline, CDR1 is SGHRS, CDR2 YFSETQ. The CDR3 extends over 16 amino acids. The V end lost 0 bases, the J end lost 3 bases, and 13 bases lay between the germline ends.

V and J are TRBV3-1 (or the pseudogene TRBV3-2) and TRBJ2-2, with 7 bases fitting TRBD2. The CDR3 runs 16 residues. CDR1 and CDR2 (germline): LGHDT, YNNKEL (reference sequence). With 4 bases clipped from V and 3 bases from J, the junction kept 8 bases outside the gene matches. CDR3 bases: TGTGCCAGCAGCCCCTGGGTGGCGGGGGACACCGGGGAGCTGTTTTTT. Its translation: CASSPWVAGDTGELFF.

J is TRBJ2-7 and V is TRBV6-2 or TRBV6-3, with TRBD2 identical over 14 bases. CDR1 is MNHEY and CDR2 is SVGEGT in the germline V gene. With V trimmed by 5 bases and J by 0 bases, 15 bases remained unmatched. The CDR3 loop spans 20 amino acids. The CDR3, as DNA: TGTGCCAGCAGTGGACTACGTGGACTAGCGGGAGGCGGGAGCTCCTACGAGCAGTACTTC. It is translated as CASSGLRGLAGGGSSYEQYF.

This chain links TRBV19 with TRBJ1-5, with D perhaps TRBD1 (6 bases). This CDR3 is built from 15 residues. Germline loops: CDR1 LNHDA, CDR2 SQIVND (reference sequence). Trimming removed 7 bases at V and 5 bases at J, with 18 bases between. The CDR3 protein is CASTSDWGAYQPQHF. The CDR3, as DNA: TGTGCCAGTACCTCCGACTGGGGGGCTTATCAGCCCCAGCATTTT.

V and J are TRBV4-2 and TRBJ2-3; 8 nucleotides agree with TRBD2. The CDR3 has 17 residues. Germline-derived CDR1 and CDR2 are LGHNA and YNFKEQ. Trimming cost V 0 bases and J 7 bases; bases outside gene matches: 12. The CDR3 spells CASSQDLLAGVDNTQYF. CDR3 bases: TGTGCCAGCAGCCAAGATCTTCTAGCGGGTGTGGATAATACGCAGTATTTT.

The J gene is TRBJ2-7, the V gene TRBV7-6; 8 positions agree with TRBD1. V shed 4 bases and J 4 bases; nucleotides not matched to a gene: 6. Germline V CDR1 and CDR2: SGHVS, FNYEAQ. The CDR3 contains 14 residues. The CDR3 loop is CASSSQGALYEQYF. CDR3 nucleotides: TGTGCCAGCAGCTCGCAGGGGGCTTTGTACGAGCAGTACTTC.

This clone was picked up one time. The chain joins TRBV29-1 to TRBJ2-7, with 7 nucleotides matching TRBD2. The J segment lost 1 base and the V segment lost 1 base, leaving 7 bases of the junction unmatched. Germline assignment: CDR1 SQVTM and CDR2 ANQGSEA. The CDR3 contains 15 residues. DNA for the CDR3: TGCAGCGTTGAAGTGCCTAGCGGTTGGTCCTACGAGCAGTACTTC. Translation gives CSVEVPSGWSYEQYF.

V and J are TRBV24-1 and TRBJ1-2, with D uncertain. Germline CDR1 and CDR2: KGHDR and SFDVKD. Trimming stripped 0 bases from V and 3 bases from J, with 16 bases between. This CDR3 has 17 residues. CDR3 in DNA: TGTGCCACCAGTGATTTGAACCCCTCCCGGGGAGACTATGGCTACACCTTC. This codes for CATSDLNPSRGDYGYTF.

This chain uses TRBV5-5 with TRBJ2-5; 10 bases are shared with TRBD2. The CDR3 is made up of 16 amino acids. CDR1 is SGHKS and CDR2 is YYEKEE in the germline V gene (reference sequence). The J segment lost 2 bases and the V segment lost 4 bases, leaving 8 bases of the junction unmatched. The CDR3 coding sequence is TGTGCCAGCAGCGCGATAGCGGGGGGACTTCAAGAGACCCAGTACTTC. The encoded protein is CASSAIAGGLQETQYF. The full variable domain, in which reference TRBV5-5 and TRBJ2-5 provide the parts outside the CDR3, is DAGVTQSPTHLIKTRGQQVTLRCSPISGHKSVSWYQQVLGQGPQFIFQYYEKEERGRGNFPDRFSARQFPNYSSELNVNALLLGDSALYLCASSAIAGGLQETQYFGPGTRLLVL.

The chain is built from TRBV12-5 and TRBJ2-1; TRBD2 matches 10 bases. Germline V gene sequence: CDR1 LGHNT, CDR2 FRNRAP. This CDR3 is built from 17 residues. Trimming removed 7 bases from V and 6 bases from J; junction bases left unmatched: 15. CDR3 sequence reads: CASVLISSGRYSNEQFF. The CDR3 coding sequence is TGTGCTAGTGTCCTGATATCTAGCGGGAGATATAGCAATGAGCAGTTCTTC.